Listed below are T cell receptor beta chains from one sample, sequenced in a study of T cells in Graves' hyperthyroidism and ophthalmopathy. MiXCR, applied by TCRdb to the multiplex PCR reads, yields one record per CDR3 protein. The sample has roughly 500,000 distinct CDR3 sequences; roughly 14% are singletons. The sequencing input was blood. The receptors originated from a young woman with Graves' hyperthyroidism that later progressed to Graves' ophthalmopathy. Both conserved end residues are trimmed from each CDR3. The order of the fields is clone size, J gene, V gene, CDR3 protein. Clone size, where shown, is once, few, many, or a class for clones that have expanded.

many TRBJ1-4 TRBV19 ASKGSGSEKLF
- TRBJ2-3 TRBV10-3 AISEHSGNTDTQY
many TRBJ2-7 TRBV11-3 ASSYGQGDEQY
few TRBJ1-3 TRBV29-1 SVGGSPGNTIY
many TRBJ2-5 TRBV10-3 AIGGDREYPQY
- TRBJ1-1 TRBV6-1 ASSRLGAF
many TRBJ1-5 TRBV28 ASRRGRQPQH
many TRBJ2-1 TRBV2 ASSYRTYNEQF
- TRBJ2-1 TRBV10-2 ASSEGSGSPSKF
many TRBJ2-5 TRBV20-1 SARSRAETQY
- TRBJ2-7 TRBV12-5 ASGSRWTSDSYEQY
many TRBJ2-5 TRBV3-1 ASSQNVGGEETQY
many TRBJ1-1 TRBV28 ASISAGGGDTEAF
many TRBJ2-1 TRBV28 ASSLSLGLAGGNEQF
few TRBJ1-2 TRBV5-6 ASSTRDNYGYT
- TRBJ2-7 TRBV6-1 DSSESRSTSGSYEQY
many TRBJ1-1 TRBV5-5 ASSGDRLKNTEAF
many TRBJ2-1 TRBV27 ASSLWGQLAYNEQF
- TRBJ1-1 TRBV19 ASSISRGPWTEAF
many TRBJ2-7 TRBV2 ASSVLFSGGVDEQY
many TRBJ2-7 TRBV7-2 ASSLEPSGTYEQY
few TRBJ2-5 TRBV2 ASSARTTQETQY
many TRBJ1-5 TRBV20-1 SARVGDTDSNQPQH
- TRBJ1-5 TRBV15 ATTRQDGNRPQH
many TRBJ2-3 TRBV20-1 SAPLQGRTDTQY
many TRBJ2-1 TRBV19 ASSISGGTYNEQF
- TRBJ2-3 TRBV7-3 ASSLGEPTDTQY
- TRBJ1-6 TRBV30 AWGQSYKSPLH
few TRBJ2-5 TRBV27 ASRDGEKETQY
many TRBJ2-7 TRBV3-1 ASSQDSLIASSSYEQY
many TRBJ1-4 TRBV5-5 ASSPMGHLEKLF
many TRBJ2-7 TRBV27 ASSLGRPGQAPSYEQY
- TRBJ2-5 TRBV20-1 SADRAGASPETQY
- TRBJ2-3 TRBV20-1 RAGTGRPDTQY
many TRBJ1-2 TRBV19 ASSNHVVGTARQYGYT